Listed below are T cell receptor beta chains from one sample, sequenced in a study of blood T cell repertoires in COVID-19. Generated by immunoSEQ multiplex PCR, the TCRdb table keeps only in-frame clones and is missing some. The profile shows 250,000 to 350,000 clones, less than 85% of them singletons. The sample consisted of peripheral blood. Every receptor here comes from a human donor with COVID-19, enrolled during active disease. The donor label of this sample is uncertain. CDR3s include the opening cysteine and the closing phenylalanine or tryptophan. Fields, in order: CDR3 protein, CDR3 DNA, V gene, J gene, D gene, clone size. The D gene is left open where the match is weak. Not every row has a clone size; where given, it reads once, few, many or a size class.

CDR3: CASSFIPETDTQYF
DNA: TGTGCCAGCAGCTTTATCCCAGAAACAGATACGCAGTATTTT
V: TRBV7-2
J: TRBJ2-3
D: NA
size: NA

CDR3: CASSPAQGGLFF
DNA: TGTGCCAGTAGTCCCGCCCAGGGTGGACTGTTTTTT
V: TRBV19
J: TRBJ1-4
D: NA
size: NA

CDR3: CASSPRTAYGYTF
DNA: TGTGCCAGCAGCCCCCGGACAGCCTATGGCTACACCTTC
V: TRBV3-1/TRBV3-2
J: TRBJ1-2
D: NA
size: NA

CDR3: CASSFALQGAGGYTF
DNA: TGTGCCAGCAGCTTCGCCTTACAGGGGGCAGGTGGCTACACCTTC
V: TRBV11-2
J: TRBJ1-2
D: TRBD1
size: NA

CDR3: CSVERAGAGFF
DNA: TGCAGCGTTGAACGGGCGGGGGCCGGGTTCTTC
V: TRBV29-1
J: TRBJ2-1
D: NA
size: NA

CDR3: CASSHRTGHQVQDTQYF
DNA: TGTGCCAGCAGCCACAGAACAGGCCACCAGGTTCAAGATACGCAGTATTTT
V: TRBV14
J: TRBJ2-3
D: NA
size: NA

CDR3: CASSSGGGAYNEQFF
DNA: TGTGCCAGCAGTTCTGGGGGGGGAGCCTACAATGAGCAGTTCTTC
V: TRBV28
J: TRBJ2-1
D: TRBD2
size: NA

CDR3: CASGSAGEGAQYF
DNA: TGTGCCAGCGGGTCCGCGGGAGAAGGGGCGCAGTATTTT
V: TRBV7-2
J: TRBJ2-3
D: TRBD2
size: NA

CDR3: CASSRELAVSYNEQFF
DNA: TGTGCCAGCAGCCGGGAACTAGCGGTCTCCTACAATGAGCAGTTCTTC
V: TRBV3-1/TRBV3-2
J: TRBJ2-1
D: TRBD2
size: once

CDR3: CASSTGTSGSFEQFF
DNA: TGTGCCAGCTCAACCGGGACTAGCGGGAGTTTTGAGCAGTTCTTC
V: TRBV11-1
J: TRBJ2-1
D: TRBD2
size: NA

CDR3: CASSGTARDRVTYEQYF
DNA: TGTGCCAGCAGTGGGACAGCCCGGGACAGGGTCACCTACGAGCAGTACTTC
V: TRBV28
J: TRBJ2-7
D: TRBD1
size: once

CDR3: CASSYYSGQVPTINQPQHF
DNA: TGTGCCAGCAGCTACTATTCCGGACAGGTCCCTACCATCAATCAGCCCCAGCATTTT
V: TRBV5-6
J: TRBJ1-5
D: TRBD1
size: NA

CDR3: CASSLVLEGGTEAFF
DNA: TGTGCCAGCAGCTTAGTGCTGGAGGGAGGAACTGAAGCTTTCTTT
V: TRBV7-9
J: TRBJ1-1
D: NA
size: NA

CDR3: CASKTRTGTVEQYF
DNA: TGTGCCAGCAAGACCCGGACAGGGACCGTAGAGCAGTACTTC
V: TRBV2
J: TRBJ2-7
D: TRBD1
size: NA

CDR3: CASRSWTENTEAFF
DNA: TGTGCCAGCAGATCTTGGACAGAGAACACTGAAGCTTTCTTT
V: TRBV28
J: TRBJ1-1
D: NA
size: NA

CDR3: CASSLQDEKLFF
DNA: TGTGCCAGCTCCCTACAGGATGAAAAACTGTTTTTT
V: TRBV18
J: TRBJ1-4
D: NA
size: NA

CDR3: CASSEGAEKPYNEQFF
DNA: TGTGCCAGCAGTGAGGGAGCAGAAAAACCCTACAATGAGCAGTTCTTC
V: TRBV6-4
J: TRBJ2-1
D: NA
size: NA

CDR3: CASSPQGTDTQYF
DNA: TGTGCCAGCAGCCCACAGGGTACAGATACGCAGTATTTT
V: TRBV7-3
J: TRBJ2-3
D: NA
size: NA

CDR3: CASSFGGTRGEKLFF
DNA: TGTGCCAGCAGTTTCGGGGGAACGCGGGGTGAAAAACTGTTTTTT
V: TRBV28
J: TRBJ1-4
D: NA
size: NA

CDR3: CASSSTNEKLFF
DNA: TGTGCCAGCAGCTCGACAAATGAAAAACTGTTTTTT
V: TRBV7-9
J: TRBJ1-4
D: NA
size: NA

CDR3: CASSSNTGVRSEAFF
DNA: TGCGCCAGCAGCTCAAACACAGGGGTTAGAAGTGAAGCTTTCTTT
V: TRBV5-1
J: TRBJ1-1
D: TRBD1
size: NA

CDR3: CSVEISGGASTGELFF
DNA: TGCAGCGTTGAGATCTCGGGGGGCGCGAGCACCGGGGAGCTGTTTTTT
V: TRBV29-1
J: TRBJ2-2
D: NA
size: NA

CDR3: CASSLTGFTNYGYTF
DNA: TGTGCCAGCAGTTTAACAGGCTTTACTAACTATGGCTACACCTTC
V: TRBV28
J: TRBJ1-2
D: NA
size: NA

CDR3: CASSPLAQETQYF
DNA: TGTGCCAGCAGCCCCTTAGCGCAAGAGACCCAGTACTTC
V: TRBV7-2
J: TRBJ2-5
D: NA
size: few

CDR3: CASSPGTGGHEQFF
DNA: TGTGCCAGCTCACCGGGGACAGGGGGCCATGAGCAGTTCTTC
V: TRBV18
J: TRBJ2-1
D: TRBD1
size: NA

CDR3: CSASPRTSGGARNEQFF
DNA: TGCAGTGCTAGTCCCAGGACTAGCGGGGGGGCGAGGAATGAGCAGTTCTTC
V: TRBV20-1
J: TRBJ2-1
D: TRBD2
size: NA

CDR3: CASSQDRLSDYTF
DNA: TGTGCCAGCAGCCAAGATCGACTCAGCGACTACACCTTC
V: TRBV4-2
J: TRBJ1-2
D: NA
size: few

CDR3: CASSLTSGRGNEQFF
DNA: TGTGCCAGCAGCTTAACTAGCGGGAGAGGGAATGAGCAGTTCTTC
V: TRBV7-2
J: TRBJ2-1
D: TRBD2
size: NA